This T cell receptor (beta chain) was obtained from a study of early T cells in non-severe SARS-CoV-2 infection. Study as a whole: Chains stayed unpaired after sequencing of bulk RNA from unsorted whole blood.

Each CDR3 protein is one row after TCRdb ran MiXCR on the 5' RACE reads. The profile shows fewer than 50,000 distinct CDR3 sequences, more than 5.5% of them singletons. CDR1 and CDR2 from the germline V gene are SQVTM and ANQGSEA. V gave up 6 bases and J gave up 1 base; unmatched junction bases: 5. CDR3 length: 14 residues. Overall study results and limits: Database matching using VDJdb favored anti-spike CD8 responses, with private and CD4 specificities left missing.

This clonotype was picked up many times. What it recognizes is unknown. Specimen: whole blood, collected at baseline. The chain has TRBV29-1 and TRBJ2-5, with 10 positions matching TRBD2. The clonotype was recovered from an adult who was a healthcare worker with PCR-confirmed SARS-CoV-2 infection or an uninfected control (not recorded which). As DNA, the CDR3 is TGCAGCGTGGGAGCGGGGGGGCTCCAAGAGACCCAGTACTTC. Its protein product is CSVGAGGLQETQYF.